This TCR beta chain derives from a study of CD8+ T cells in alopecia areata. In each case, RNA was isolated and then reverse transcribed into cDNA as the sequencing template. Sequenced by immunoSEQ multiplex PCR; TCRdb stores in-frame clones only, minus some. Of approximately 180,000 clones in the sample, roughly 58% were seen once. Treatment: oral pan-JAK inhibitor, 5-10 mg twice daily. Sequencing used CD4+ T cells sorted from blood, obtained around week 55, from a patient treated with tofacitinib. The source of this sequence is a human donor with alopecia areata.

CDR3 sequence reads: CASSRPPRQGDEQYF. As DNA, the CDR3 is TGTGCCAGCAGCCGGCCCCCGAGACAGGGCGACGAGCAGTACTTC. This sequence joins TRBV4-2 and TRBJ2-7; 7 positions agree with TRBD1. The V and J ends lost 4 bases and 5 bases, in that order; junction bases with no gene match: 11. CDR1 LGHNA and CDR2 YNFKEQ come from the germline V gene. The CDR3 has 15 residues.